Described below is a single TCR beta chain sequence and its context. Antigen unknown. The data derive from a study of T cell responses to AZD1222 COVID-19 vaccine. Points from the study as a whole: Spike-specific TCR breadth and depth were elevated following two AZD1222 doses.

V dropped 4 bases and J dropped 0 bases, with 13 bases sitting between them. This CDR3 has 16 residues. Germline V lookup: CDR1 SQVTM, CDR2 ANQGSEA. Data came from immunoSEQ multiplex PCR; TCRdb stores just in-frame clones and leaves some out. The profile covers just under 150,000 clones, with roughly nine tenths appearing a single time and roughly 1.7% taken by the ten largest. The source of this sequence is an adult who received the AZD1222 COVID-19 vaccine. The V gene is TRBV29-1, the J gene TRBJ2-6, with D maybe TRBD1 (5 bases). Sequencing used peripheral blood, obtained 28 days after the second AZD1222 dose. The CDR3 is CSVVFKQASGANVLTF. CDR3 nucleotides: TGCAGCGTTGTTTTCAAACAGGCCTCTGGGGCCAACGTCCTGACTTTC.